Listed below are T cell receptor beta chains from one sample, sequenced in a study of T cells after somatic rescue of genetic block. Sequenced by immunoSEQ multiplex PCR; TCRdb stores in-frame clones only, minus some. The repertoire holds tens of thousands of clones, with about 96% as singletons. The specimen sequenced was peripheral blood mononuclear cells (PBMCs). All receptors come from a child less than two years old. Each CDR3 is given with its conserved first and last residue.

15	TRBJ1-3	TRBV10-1	CASSESRRGGNTIYF
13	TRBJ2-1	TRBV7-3	CASSLTSYNEQFF
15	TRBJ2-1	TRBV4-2	CASSQDGLSYNEQFF
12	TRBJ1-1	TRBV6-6	CASSYPNTEAFF
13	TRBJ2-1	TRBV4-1	CASSQKQGGEQFF
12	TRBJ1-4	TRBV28	CASTSREEKLFF
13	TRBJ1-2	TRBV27	CASSTSANYGYTF
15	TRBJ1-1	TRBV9	CASSVEGGVNTEAFF
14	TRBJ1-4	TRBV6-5	CASSSGVKGEKLFF
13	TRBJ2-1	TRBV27	CASSRNSYNEQFF
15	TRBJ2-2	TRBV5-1	CASSLEGVGTGELFF
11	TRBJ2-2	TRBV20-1	CSASGTGELFF
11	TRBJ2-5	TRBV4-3	CASFKGGTQYF
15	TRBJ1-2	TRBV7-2	CASSDRVPSFYGYTF
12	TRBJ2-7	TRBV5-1	CASSLGRDEQYF
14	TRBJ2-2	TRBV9	CASSVAPITGELFF
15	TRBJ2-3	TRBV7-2	CASSLALLGADTQYF
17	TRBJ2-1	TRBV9	CASSVGGLAGTYNEQFF
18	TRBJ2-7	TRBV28	CASSLWGGLAGGRNEQYF
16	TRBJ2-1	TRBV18	CASSLLAGSSYNEQFF
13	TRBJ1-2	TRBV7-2	CASSRNRGDGYTF
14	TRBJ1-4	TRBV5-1	CASSPPGRGGKLFF
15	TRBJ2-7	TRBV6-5	CASSYSGLAGGEQYF
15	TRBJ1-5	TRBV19	CASRQGAYSNQPQHF
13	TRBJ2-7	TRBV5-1	CASSRDRVDEQYF
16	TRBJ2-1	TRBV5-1	CASSLRAGSSYNEQFF
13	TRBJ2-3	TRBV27	CASRRVGRDTQYF
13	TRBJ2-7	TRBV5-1	CASSLTTSYEQYF
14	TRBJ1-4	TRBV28	CASSRRTAVEKLFF